This T cell receptor beta chain was sequenced in a study of T cell responses to AZD1222 COVID-19 vaccine. This CDR3 has 14 amino acids. With 6 bases removed from V and 1 base from J, the gap between germline ends came to 13 bases. Per the germline V gene, CDR1 is MNHEY and CDR2 is SVGAGI. Sequenced by immunoSEQ multiplex PCR; TCRdb stores in-frame clones only, minus some. The repertoire holds 140,000 to 150,000 clones, with 82% as singletons. The rearrangement uses TRBV6-5 and TRBJ2-7; no clear D gene. This receptor was obtained from an adult in good health. Sequences were derived from peripheral blood, sampled on day 0 of MenACWY control vaccination. DNA of the CDR3: TGTGCCAGCAGGGCGGTCCCTCCTTCCTACGAGCAGTACTTC. The encoded protein is CASRAVPPSYEQYF.